A single sample is the source of the 3 T cell receptor beta chains below, sequenced in a study of shared clonotypes between healthy human individuals. Naive CD8 cells lacked CD45RO, underwent positive selection for CCR7 and left out terminally differentiated effector memory CD45RA+ cells. This table comes from immunoSEQ multiplex PCR, and its TCRdb copy is limited to in-frame clones, with some not included. The sample has around 1.9 million clones; 85% to 95% are singletons. The material sequenced was naive CD8+ T cells from PBMCs. Receptors originate from a man aged 18 to 29 in good health. Some clones in this sample may be carry-over from other donors' samples.

The chain combines TRBV10-3 with TRBJ1-2; D gene unclear. The V and J ends lost 4 bases and 5 bases respectively, with 11 bases between them. The germline V gene encodes CDR1 ENHRY and CDR2 SYGVKD. The CDR3 has 13 amino acids. The CDR3 coding sequence is TGTGCCATCAGTGGAAGCAAGTTTTATGGCTACACCTTC. This sequence encodes CAISGSKFYGYTF.

This chain joins TRBV4-3 and TRBJ1-2; possible D gene TRBD1, 6 bases. The CDR3 has 15 amino acids. The germline CDR1 and CDR2 sequences are LGHNA and YSLEER. With 2 bases removed from V and 0 bases from J, the gap between germline ends came to 10 bases. As DNA, the CDR3 is TGCGCCAGCAGCCAAACCACAGGGTCTAACTATGGCTACACCTTC. This gives the protein CASSQTTGSNYGYTF.

The V and J genes are TRBV27 and TRBJ2-7; maybe TRBD2 (6 bases). Germline CDR1 reads MNHEY; CDR2 reads SMNVEV (reference sequence). With 8 bases removed from V and 0 bases from J, the gap between germline ends came to 17 bases. This CDR3 is 15 amino acids long. CDR3 bases: TGTGCCAGCGCGGGGAGATCGGCTTTCTCCTACGAGCAGTACTTC. This translates into CASAGRSAFSYEQYF.